Below, one T cell receptor (beta chain) is given with its context. The antigen is not known. The V end lost 4 bases, the J end lost 10 bases, and 14 bases lay between the germline ends. CDR1 MDHEN and CDR2 SYDVKM come from the germline V gene. CDR3 length equals 13 residues. Clones were sequenced by immunoSEQ multiplex PCR, and TCRdb holds only the in-frame ones, with some missing. The sample yields approximately 710,000 clones, 80% to 95% seen once. The data originate from a study of shared clonotypes between healthy human individuals. CD8 memory was a combination that joined CD45RO+ cells with CCR7-negative CD45RA+ TemRA cells. Study results and limitations: Naive subsets generally exceeded memory subsets in estimated richness. A small donor pool kept down the genetic and exposure-history diversity that was represented.

The sequence was collected from a man younger than 35 in good health. Some clones in this sample may be carry-over from other donors' samples. The chain recombines TRBV28 with TRBJ2-1, with D maybe TRBD2 (6 bases). Sequenced input: memory CD8+ T cells from PBMCs. Subset of the sample: CD45RO+ cells pooled with CCR7-negative TemRA cells. In DNA, the CDR3 is TGTGCCAGCAGTTCGGGCCTAGCGAGGGAGCAGTTCTTC. This sequence encodes CASSSGLAREQFF.